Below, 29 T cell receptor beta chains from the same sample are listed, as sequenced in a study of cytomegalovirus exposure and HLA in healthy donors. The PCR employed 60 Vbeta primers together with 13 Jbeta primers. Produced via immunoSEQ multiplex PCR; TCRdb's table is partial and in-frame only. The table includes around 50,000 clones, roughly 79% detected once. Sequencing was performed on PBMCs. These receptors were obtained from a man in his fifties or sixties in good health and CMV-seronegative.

The CDR3 loop is CASSLEPPLAGGPRTGELFF. The CDR3, as DNA: TGTGCCAGCAGCTTAGAACCTCCGCTAGCGGGGGGGCCGCGCACCGGGGAGCTGTTTTTT. The chain employs TRBV11-3 and TRBJ2-2; 12 nucleotides align to TRBD2. V shed 0 bases and J 4 bases; nucleotides not matched to a gene: 12. Germline CDR1 is SGHNT and CDR2 is YENEEA. CDR3 length: 20 amino acids.

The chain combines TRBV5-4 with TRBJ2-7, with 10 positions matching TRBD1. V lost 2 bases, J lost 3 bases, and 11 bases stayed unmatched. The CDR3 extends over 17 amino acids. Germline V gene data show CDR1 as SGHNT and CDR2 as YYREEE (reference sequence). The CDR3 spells CASSFLPGQGNHYEQYF. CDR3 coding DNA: TGTGCCAGCAGCTTTTTACCGGGACAGGGGAACCACTACGAGCAGTACTTC. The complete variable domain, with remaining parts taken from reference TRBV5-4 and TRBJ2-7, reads ETGVTQSPTHLIKTRGQQVTLRCSSQSGHNTVSWYQQALGQGPQFIFQYYREEENGRGNFPPRFSGLQFPNYSSELNVNALELDDSALYLCASSFLPGQGNHYEQYFGPGTRLTVT.

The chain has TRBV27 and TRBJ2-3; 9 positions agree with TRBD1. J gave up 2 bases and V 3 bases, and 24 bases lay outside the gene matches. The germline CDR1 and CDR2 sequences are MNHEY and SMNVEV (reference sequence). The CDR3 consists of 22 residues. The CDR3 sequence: CASSFKYDEQGAMWENTDTQYF. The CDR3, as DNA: TGTGCCAGCAGTTTTAAGTATGACGAACAGGGGGCAATGTGGGAGAACACAGATACGCAGTATTTT.

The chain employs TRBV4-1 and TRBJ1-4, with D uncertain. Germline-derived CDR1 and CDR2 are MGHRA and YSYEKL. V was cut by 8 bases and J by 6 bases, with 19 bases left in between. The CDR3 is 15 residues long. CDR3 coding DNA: TGCGCCAGCCGTTACCTTCCGGGGTGGGATGAAAAACTGTTTTTT. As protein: CASRYLPGWDEKLFF.

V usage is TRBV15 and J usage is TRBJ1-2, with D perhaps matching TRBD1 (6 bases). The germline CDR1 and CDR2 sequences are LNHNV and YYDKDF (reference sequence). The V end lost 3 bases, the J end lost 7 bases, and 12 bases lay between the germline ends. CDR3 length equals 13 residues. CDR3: CATSRVTGSGYTF. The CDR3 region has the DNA TGTGCCACCAGCAGGGTCACAGGGTCTGGCTACACCTTC.

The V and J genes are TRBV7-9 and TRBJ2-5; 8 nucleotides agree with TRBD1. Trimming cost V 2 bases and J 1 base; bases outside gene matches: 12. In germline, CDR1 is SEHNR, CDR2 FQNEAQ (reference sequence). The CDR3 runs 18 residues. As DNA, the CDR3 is TGTGCCAGCAGCTTACGTGTAGGGGGGCAGGGGGCCCAAGAGACCCAGTACTTC. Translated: CASSLRVGGQGAQETQYF.

The CDR3 loop is CSVTGGGETQYF. CDR3 sequence (DNA): TGCAGCGTTACAGGGGGGGGAGAGACCCAGTACTTC. The gene calls are TRBV29-1 and TRBJ2-5, with a weak D call TRBD1 (8 bases). The V and J ends lost 5 bases and 4 bases respectively, with 11 bases between them. This CDR3 has 12 residues. Germline loops: CDR1 SQVTM, CDR2 ANQGSEA. Full variable domain (missing parts from reference TRBV29-1 and TRBJ2-5): SAVISQKPSRDICQRGTSLTIQCQVDSQVTMMFWYRQQPGQSLTLIATANQGSEATYESGFVIDKFPISRPNLTFSTLTVSNMSPEDSSIYLCSVTGGGETQYFGPGTRLLVL.

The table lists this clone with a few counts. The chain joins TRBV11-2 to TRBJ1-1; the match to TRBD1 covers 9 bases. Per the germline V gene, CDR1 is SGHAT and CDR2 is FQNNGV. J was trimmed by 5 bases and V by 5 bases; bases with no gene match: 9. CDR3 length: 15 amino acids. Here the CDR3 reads CASSQYRGLGTEAFF. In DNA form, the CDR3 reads TGTGCCAGCAGCCAATACAGGGGGCTAGGGACTGAAGCTTTCTTT.

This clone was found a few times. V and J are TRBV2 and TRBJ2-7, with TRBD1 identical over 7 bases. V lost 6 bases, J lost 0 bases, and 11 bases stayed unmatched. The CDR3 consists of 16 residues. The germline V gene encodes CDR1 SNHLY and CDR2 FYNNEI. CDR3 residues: CASRRQGRGVSYEQYF. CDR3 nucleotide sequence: TGTGCCAGCAGACGACAGGGTAGGGGCGTCTCCTACGAGCAGTACTTC.

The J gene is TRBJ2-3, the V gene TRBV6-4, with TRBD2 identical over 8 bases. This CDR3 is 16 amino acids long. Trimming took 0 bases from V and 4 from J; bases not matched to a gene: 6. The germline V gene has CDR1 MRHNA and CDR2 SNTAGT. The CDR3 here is CASSDSSGGGADTQYF. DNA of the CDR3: TGTGCCAGCAGTGACTCGAGCGGGGGCGGGGCAGATACGCAGTATTTT.

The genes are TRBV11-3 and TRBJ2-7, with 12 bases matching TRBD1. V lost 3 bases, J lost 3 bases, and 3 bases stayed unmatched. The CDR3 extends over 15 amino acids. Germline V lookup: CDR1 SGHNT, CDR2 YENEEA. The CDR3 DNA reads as TGTGCCAGCAGCTTGGGGACAGGGGGCCACTACGAGCAGTACTTC. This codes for CASSLGTGGHYEQYF.

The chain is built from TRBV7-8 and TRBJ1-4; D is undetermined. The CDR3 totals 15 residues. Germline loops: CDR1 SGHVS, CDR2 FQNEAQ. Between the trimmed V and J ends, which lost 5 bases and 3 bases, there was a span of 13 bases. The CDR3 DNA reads TGTGCCAGCAGCCCAGGCCTTCTCGCTAATGAAAAACTGTTTTTT. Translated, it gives CASSPGLLANEKLFF.

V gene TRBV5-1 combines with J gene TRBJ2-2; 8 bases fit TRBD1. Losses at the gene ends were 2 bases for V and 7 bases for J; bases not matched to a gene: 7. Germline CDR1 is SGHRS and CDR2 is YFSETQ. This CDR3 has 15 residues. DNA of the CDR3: TGCGCCAGCAGCTTCGGGACAGGCGCGATCGGGGAGCTGTTTTTT. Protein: CASSFGTGAIGELFF. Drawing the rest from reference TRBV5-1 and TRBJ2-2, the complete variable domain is KAGVTQTPRYLIKTRGQQVTLSCSPISGHRSVSWYQQTPGQGLQFLFEYFSETQRNKGNFPGRFSGRQFSNSRSEMNVSTLELGDSALYLCASSFGTGAIGELFFGEGSRLTVL.

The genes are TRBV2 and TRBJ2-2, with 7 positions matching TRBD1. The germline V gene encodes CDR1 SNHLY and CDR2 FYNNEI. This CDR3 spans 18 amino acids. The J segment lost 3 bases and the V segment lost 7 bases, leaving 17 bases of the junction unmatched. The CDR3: CASTPCHDRDGDTGELFF. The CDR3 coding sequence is TGTGCCAGCACACCTTGCCATGACAGGGATGGGGACACCGGGGAGCTGTTTTTT.

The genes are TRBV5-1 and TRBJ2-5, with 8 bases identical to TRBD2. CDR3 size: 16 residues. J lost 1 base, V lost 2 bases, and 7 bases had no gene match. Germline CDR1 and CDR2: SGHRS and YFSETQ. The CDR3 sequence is CASSFGPAGVQETQYF. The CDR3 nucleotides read TGCGCCAGCAGCTTTGGGCCAGCGGGGGTCCAAGAGACCCAGTACTTC.

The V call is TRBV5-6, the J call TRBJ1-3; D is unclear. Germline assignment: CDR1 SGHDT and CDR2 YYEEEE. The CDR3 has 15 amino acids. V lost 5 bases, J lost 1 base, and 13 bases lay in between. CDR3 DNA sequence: TGTGCCAGCAGTCCCTTGCGGGAGTCTGGAAACACCATATATTTT. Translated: CASSPLRESGNTIYF. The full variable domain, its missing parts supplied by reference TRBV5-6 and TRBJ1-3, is DAGVTQSPTHLIKTRGQQVTLRCSPKSGHDTVSWYQQALGQGPQFIFQYYEEEERQRGNFPDRFSGHQFPNYSSELNVNALLLGDSALYLCASSPLRESGNTIYFGEGSWLTVV.

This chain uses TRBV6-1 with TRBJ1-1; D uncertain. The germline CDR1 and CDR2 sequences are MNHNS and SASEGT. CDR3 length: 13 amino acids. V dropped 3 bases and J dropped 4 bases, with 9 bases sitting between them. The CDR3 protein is CASSDNPGTEAFF. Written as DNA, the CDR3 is TGTGCCAGCAGTGACAATCCGGGCACTGAAGCTTTCTTT.

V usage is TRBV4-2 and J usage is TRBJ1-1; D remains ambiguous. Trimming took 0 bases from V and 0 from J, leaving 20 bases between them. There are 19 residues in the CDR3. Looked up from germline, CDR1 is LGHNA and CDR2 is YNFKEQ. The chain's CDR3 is CASSQDIDRVGRVNTEAFF. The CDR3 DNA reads TGTGCCAGCAGCCAAGATATCGATAGGGTGGGGAGGGTGAACACTGAAGCTTTCTTT.

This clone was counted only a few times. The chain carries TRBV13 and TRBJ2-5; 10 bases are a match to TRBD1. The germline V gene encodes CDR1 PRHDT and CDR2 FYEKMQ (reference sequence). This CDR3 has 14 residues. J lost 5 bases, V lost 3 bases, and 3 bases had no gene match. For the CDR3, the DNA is TGTGCCAGCAGCTTTGGGACAGGGGTTGAGACCCAGTACTTC. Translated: CASSFGTGVETQYF.

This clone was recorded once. CDR3 nucleotides: TGTGCCAGCAGGGGGCGCGGGAACACTGAAGCTTTCTTT. Translated, it gives CASRGRGNTEAFF. The rearrangement links TRBV6-7 to TRBJ1-1; TRBD1 might be the D (5 bases). TRBV6-7 is an ORF for which the function is uncertain. V was pared by 6 bases and J by 1 base, with 9 bases between. The CDR3 runs 13 residues.

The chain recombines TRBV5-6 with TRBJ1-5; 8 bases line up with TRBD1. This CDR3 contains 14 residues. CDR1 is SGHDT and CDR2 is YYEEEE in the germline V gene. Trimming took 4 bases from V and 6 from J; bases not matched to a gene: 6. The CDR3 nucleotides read TGTGCCAGCAGCAAGACAGGGGTTGGTCAGCCCCAGCATTTT. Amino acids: CASSKTGVGQPQHF. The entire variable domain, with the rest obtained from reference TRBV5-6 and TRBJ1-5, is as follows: DAGVTQSPTHLIKTRGQQVTLRCSPKSGHDTVSWYQQALGQGPQFIFQYYEEEERQRGNFPDRFSGHQFPNYSSELNVNALLLGDSALYLCASSKTGVGQPQHFGDGTRLSIL.

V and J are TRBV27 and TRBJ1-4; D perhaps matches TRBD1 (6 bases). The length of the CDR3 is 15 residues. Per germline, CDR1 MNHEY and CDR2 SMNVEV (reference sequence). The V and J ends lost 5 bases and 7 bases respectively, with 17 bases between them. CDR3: CASSPRQDGGEKLFF. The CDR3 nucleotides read TGTGCCAGCAGTCCTCGACAGGATGGCGGTGAAAAACTGTTTTTT.

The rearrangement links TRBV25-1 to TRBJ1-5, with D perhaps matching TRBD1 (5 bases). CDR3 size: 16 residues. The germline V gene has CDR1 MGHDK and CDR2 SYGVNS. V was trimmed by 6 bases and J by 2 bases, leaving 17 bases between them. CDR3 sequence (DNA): TGTGCCAGCAGGGGGGGTTCCCCGCGGGGCAATCAGCCCCAGCATTTT. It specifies CASRGGSPRGNQPQHF.

Here the CDR3 reads CSVEEEGTRWDTQYF. The DNA of the CDR3 is TGCAGCGTTGAAGAGGAGGGGACTAGATGGGATACGCAGTATTTT. The chain uses TRBV29-1 and TRBJ2-3, with 8 bases that match TRBD2. Germline-derived CDR1 and CDR2 are SQVTM and ANQGSEA. Losses at the gene ends were 0 bases for V and 6 bases for J; bases not matched to a gene: 8. The CDR3 sequence is 15 residues long.

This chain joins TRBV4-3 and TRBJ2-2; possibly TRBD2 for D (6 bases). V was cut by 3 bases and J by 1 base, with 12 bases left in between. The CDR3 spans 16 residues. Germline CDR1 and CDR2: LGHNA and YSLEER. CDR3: CASSHPRTMNTGELFF. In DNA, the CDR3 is TGCGCCAGCAGCCATCCCCGGACTATGAACACCGGGGAGCTGTTTTTT.

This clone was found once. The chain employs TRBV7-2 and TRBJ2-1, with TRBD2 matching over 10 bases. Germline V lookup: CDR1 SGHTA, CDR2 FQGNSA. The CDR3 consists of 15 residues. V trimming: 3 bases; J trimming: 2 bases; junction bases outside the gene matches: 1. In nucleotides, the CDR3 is TGTGCCAGCAGCTTCAGCGGGGGGGCCTACAATGAGCAGTTCTTC. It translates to CASSFSGGAYNEQFF.

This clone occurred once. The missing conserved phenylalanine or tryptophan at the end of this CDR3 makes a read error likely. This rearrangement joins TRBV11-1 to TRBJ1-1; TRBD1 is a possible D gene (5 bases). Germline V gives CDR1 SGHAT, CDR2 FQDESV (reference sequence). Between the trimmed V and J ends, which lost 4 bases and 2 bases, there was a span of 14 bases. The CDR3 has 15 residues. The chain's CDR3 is CASSSRAPLNTEAFS. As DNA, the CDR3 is TGTGCCAGCAGCTCCAGGGCCCCGCTCAACACTGAAGCTTTCTCT.

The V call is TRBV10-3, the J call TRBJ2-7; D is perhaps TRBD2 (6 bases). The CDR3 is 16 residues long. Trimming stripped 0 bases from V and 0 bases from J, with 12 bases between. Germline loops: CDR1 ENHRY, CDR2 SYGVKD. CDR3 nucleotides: TGTGCCATCAGTGAGTCTGCGGGGCCGAGCTCCTACGAGCAGTACTTC. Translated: CAISESAGPSSYEQYF.

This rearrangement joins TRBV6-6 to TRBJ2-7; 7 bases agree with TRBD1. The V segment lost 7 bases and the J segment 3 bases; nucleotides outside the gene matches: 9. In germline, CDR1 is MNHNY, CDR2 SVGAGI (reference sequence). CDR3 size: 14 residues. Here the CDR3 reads CASTTRDRNYEQYF. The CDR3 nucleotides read TGTGCCAGCACCACCCGGGACAGAAACTACGAGCAGTACTTC.